This T cell receptor beta chain was captured by sequencing in a study of graft-versus-host responses after intestinal transplantation. In the study overall: Every one of the recipients received anti-thymocyte globulin induction and afterwards took tacrolimus and steroids for three to four years.

About this clone: Its cognate antigen is unknown.

Trimming cost V 6 bases and J 3 bases, with 15 bases left between them. Germline assignment: CDR1 MNHNY and CDR2 SVGAGI (reference sequence). This CDR3 spans 14 amino acids. Sequencing was performed with immunoSEQ multiplex PCR; in TCRdb, only in-frame clones are kept and a portion is missing. Here the sample spans 84,000 or so clones, roughly 92% being singletons. V gene TRBV6-6 combines with J gene TRBJ2-7; D possibly corresponds to TRBD2 (6 bases). The receptor comes from a human donor who received an intestinal transplant. Sequenced material: unstimulated CD4+ T cells sorted from spleen or lymph node cells, taken before intestinal transplant. CDR3 region: CASRGSGLYYEQYF. The CDR3 DNA reads as TGTGCCAGCAGAGGAAGCGGACTATACTACGAGCAGTACTTC.